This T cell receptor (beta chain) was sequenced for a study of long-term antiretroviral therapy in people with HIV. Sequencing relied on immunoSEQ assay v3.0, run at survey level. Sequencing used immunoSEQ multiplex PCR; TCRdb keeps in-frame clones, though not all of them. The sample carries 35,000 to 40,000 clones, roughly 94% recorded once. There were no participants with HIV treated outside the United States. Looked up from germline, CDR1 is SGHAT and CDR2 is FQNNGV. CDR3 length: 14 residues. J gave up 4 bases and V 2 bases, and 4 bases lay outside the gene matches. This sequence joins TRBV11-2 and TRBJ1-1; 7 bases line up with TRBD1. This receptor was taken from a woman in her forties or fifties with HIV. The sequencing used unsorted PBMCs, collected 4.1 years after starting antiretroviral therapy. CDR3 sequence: CASSLTRGATEAFF. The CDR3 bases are TGTGCCAGCAGCTTAACCAGGGGGGCCACTGAAGCTTTCTTT.